These T cell receptor beta chains were read from a single sample in a study of T cell changes during pregnancy in multiple sclerosis. TCRdb's copy holds only in-frame clones and misses some; the assay was immunoSEQ multiplex PCR. The sample shows some 40,000 clones, 90% to 95% of them seen only once. The material sequenced was peripheral blood, taken in the third trimester of pregnancy. The source of these receptors is a female donor with multiple sclerosis, enrolled in a pregnancy study. CDR3s include the opening cysteine and the closing phenylalanine or tryptophan. D genes are given only for firm matches. The listing skips clone size in some rows; elsewhere it reads once, few, many or a size class.

length,D,size,J,V,CDR3,DNA
15,TRBD2,.,TRBJ2-1,TRBV14,CASSRTSGWYNEQFF,TGTGCCAGCAGTCGGACTAGCGGGTGGTACAATGAGCAGTTCTTC
14,TRBD1,.,TRBJ2-1,TRBV7-3,CASSLGTGGGEQFF,TGTGCCAGCAGCCTCGGGACAGGGGGCGGTGAGCAGTTCTTC
14,.,once,TRBJ1-1,TRBV15,CATSREEGGTEAFF,TGTGCCACCAGCAGAGAGGAGGGGGGGACTGAAGCTTTCTTT
13,TRBD1,.,TRBJ2-5,TRBV6-1,CASSRQGRETQYF,TGTGCCAGCAGCCGACAGGGTAGGGAGACCCAGTACTTC
14,.,.,TRBJ1-1,TRBV6-5,CASSYRGLYTEAFF,TGTGCCAGCAGTTACCGGGGGTTGTACACTGAAGCTTTCTTT
16,TRBD2,.,TRBJ2-7,TRBV7-2,CASSPGGTGVYYEQYF,TGTGCCAGCAGCCCGGGAGGGACGGGAGTCTACTACGAGCAGTACTTC
14,.,once,TRBJ2-7,TRBV28,CASSPTGPSYEQYF,TGTGCCAGCAGTCCTACAGGGCCGTCCTACGAGCAGTACTTC
15,.,.,TRBJ1-1,TRBV12-5,CASGQTRGGSTEAFF,TGTGCTAGTGGTCAAACCCGGGGGGGGAGCACTGAAGCTTTCTTT
16,.,.,TRBJ2-3,TRBV9,CASSPDWGPSGDTQYF,TGTGCCAGCAGCCCCGACTGGGGGCCTTCGGGAGATACGCAGTATTTT
14,.,.,TRBJ2-7,TRBV19,CASSPAEKVYEQYF,TGTGCCAGTAGTCCTGCGGAAAAGGTCTACGAGCAGTACTTC
14,TRBD1,.,TRBJ1-2,TRBV19,CASSSDRALYGYTF,TGTGCCAGTAGTTCAGACAGGGCTCTCTATGGCTACACCTTC
13,.,.,TRBJ1-6,TRBV9,CASSVDGGSPLHF,TGTGCCAGCAGCGTCGATGGGGGCTCACCCCTCCACTTT
15,.,.,TRBJ1-3,TRBV7-9,CASSLAAGSGNTIYF,TGTGCCAGCAGCTTAGCCGCAGGGTCTGGAAACACCATATATTTT
13,TRBD1,.,TRBJ2-1,TRBV11-3,CASSPGQFNEQFF,TGTGCCAGCAGCCCGGGACAGTTCAATGAGCAGTTCTTC
13,.,.,TRBJ2-7,TRBV19,CASSLEGWGEQYF,TGTGCCAGTAGTTTGGAGGGATGGGGCGAGCAGTACTTC
13,.,.,TRBJ2-7,TRBV25-1,CASTIKQGGEQYF,TGTGCCAGCACGATAAAGCAAGGAGGCGAGCAGTACTTC
15,.,.,TRBJ1-5,TRBV6-6,CASSYSIYSNQPQHF,TGTGCCAGCAGTTACAGCATTTATAGCAATCAGCCCCAGCATTTT
15,TRBD1,.,TRBJ1-5,TRBV9,CASSATGYSNQPQHF,TGTGCCAGCAGCGCGACAGGGTATAGCAATCAGCCCCAGCATTTT
15,.,.,TRBJ2-7,TRBV18,CASSPREADSYEQYF,TGTGCCAGCTCACCACGGGAAGCGGACTCCTACGAGCAGTACTTC
15,.,.,TRBJ1-5,TRBV9,CASSAGVYSNQPQHF,TGTGCCAGCAGTGCAGGGGTATACAGCAATCAGCCCCAGCATTTT
11,.,.,TRBJ2-1,TRBV6-5,CASREKYEQFF,TGTGCCAGCAGGGAGAAGTATGAGCAGTTCTTC
17,TRBD2,.,TRBJ2-2,TRBV4-2,CASSQDPASGRSGELFF,TGTGCCAGCAGCCAAGATCCCGCTAGCGGGAGATCCGGGGAGCTGTTTTTT
14,TRBD1,.,TRBJ1-2,TRBV30,CAWSADRGNYGYTF,TGTGCCTGGAGTGCGGACAGGGGTAACTATGGCTACACCTTC
15,.,.,TRBJ1-2,TRBV7-9,CASSVDPDTNYGYTF,TGTGCCAGCAGCGTTGATCCGGACACGAACTATGGCTACACCTTC
14,.,.,TRBJ2-2,TRBV10-3,CATAGTANTGELFF,TGTGCCACCGCGGGGACCGCGAACACCGGGGAGCTGTTTTTT
12,TRBD2,.,TRBJ2-7,TRBV30,CAFSGGSYEQYF,TGTGCCTTTAGCGGGGGTTCCTACGAGCAGTACTTC
14,TRBD1,.,TRBJ2-1,TRBV28,CASFRTGGYNEQFF,TGTGCCAGCTTTCGGACAGGGGGATACAATGAGCAGTTCTTC
16,TRBD1,.,TRBJ1-1,TRBV6-5,CASSSPTGTMNTEAFF,TGTGCCAGCAGTTCCCCGACAGGGACCATGAACACTGAAGCTTTCTTT
15,TRBD2,.,TRBJ2-1,TRBV9,CASSALAGGLNEQFF,TGTGCCAGCAGCGCACTAGCGGGGGGGCTCAATGAGCAGTTCTTC
15,TRBD2,.,TRBJ2-5,TRBV6-5,CASSSAQGRGGTQYF,TGTGCCAGCAGTTCGGCCCAGGGTCGGGGGGGGACCCAGTACTTC
16,TRBD1,.,TRBJ2-7,TRBV5-5,CASSSIGQGGSYEQYF,TGTGCCAGCAGCTCAATCGGACAGGGGGGCTCCTACGAGCAGTACTTC
14,.,.,TRBJ1-1,TRBV11-2,CASSFFSSDTEAFF,TGTGCCAGCAGCTTCTTTTCTTCCGACACTGAAGCTTTCTTT
17,TRBD1,.,TRBJ2-2,TRBV27,CASSYTPGQGSTGELFF,TGTGCCAGCAGTTACACTCCGGGACAGGGAAGCACCGGGGAGCTGTTTTTT
14,.,.,TRBJ1-2,TRBV5-1,CASSFAGSNYGYTF,TGCGCCAGCAGCTTTGCGGGCAGCAACTATGGCTACACCTTC
14,.,.,TRBJ2-7,TRBV7-2,CASSTGLLGYEQYF,TGTGCCAGCAGCACGGGACTGCTCGGGTACGAGCAGTACTTC
15,TRBD1,.,TRBJ1-5,TRBV2,CASGVGQGPNQPQHF,TGTGCCAGCGGGGTGGGACAGGGGCCCAATCAGCCCCAGCATTTT
15,.,.,TRBJ1-1,TRBV4-3,CASSQDRTALPEAFF,TGCGCCAGCAGCCAAGATAGGACAGCGCTCCCTGAAGCTTTCTTT
11,.,.,TRBJ1-1,TRBV25-1,CASTDSLEAFF,TGTGCCAGCACCGACTCCCTTGAAGCTTTCTTT
14,TRBD1,once,TRBJ1-6,TRBV7-9,CASSSGQANSPLHF,TGTGCCAGCAGCTCGGGACAGGCGAATTCACCCCTCCACTTT
15,.,.,TRBJ1-1,TRBV4-1,CASSQIQGGNTEAFF,TGCGCCAGCAGCCAGATTCAGGGTGGGAACACTGAAGCTTTCTTT
14,TRBD2,.,TRBJ2-5,TRBV2,CASRASGRLETQYF,TGTGCCAGCAGGGCTAGCGGGAGGCTGGAGACCCAGTACTTC
13,TRBD2,.,TRBJ2-3,TRBV7-6,CASSPGGTDTQYF,TGTGCCAGCAGCCCGGGGGGGACAGATACGCAGTATTTT
13,TRBD2,.,TRBJ2-3,TRBV6-5,CASSPTSGDTQYF,TGTGCCAGCAGCCCGACTAGCGGAGATACGCAGTATTTT
13,.,.,TRBJ2-5,TRBV18,CASSPSTSETQYF,TGTGCCAGCTCACCATCTACCTCAGAGACCCAGTACTTC
13,.,.,TRBJ1-1,TRBV9,CASSESLNTEAFF,TGTGCCAGCAGTGAGAGCCTGAACACTGAAGCTTTCTTT
12,TRBD2,.,TRBJ2-1,TRBV10-3,CATTSGANEQFF,TGTGCCACCACTAGCGGGGCCAATGAGCAGTTCTTC
15,TRBD1,few,TRBJ2-1,TRBV29-1,CSAREGQGVQRDLFF,TGCAGCGCTCGCGAGGGACAGGGGGTTCAGCGGGATTTGTTCTTC
14,.,.,TRBJ2-3,TRBV6-4,CASSDSNSRGTQYF,TGTGCCAGCAGTGACTCGAACAGCAGGGGAACGCAGTATTTT
10,.,.,TRBJ2-5,TRBV21-1,CSGSKETQYF,TGTAGCGGGAGCAAAGAGACCCAGTACTTC
16,TRBD2,.,TRBJ2-5,TRBV5-4,CASSSRGGAAGETQYF,TGTGCCAGCAGCTCACGCGGGGGGGCCGCTGGAGAGACCCAGTACTTC
13,TRBD1,.,TRBJ2-7,TRBV6-5,CASQQGKYYEQYF,TGTGCCAGCCAACAGGGGAAATACTACGAGCAGTACTTC
16,TRBD2,once,TRBJ2-1,TRBV4-3,CASSQVAAGGFNEQFF,TGCGCCAGCAGCCAAGTTGCCGCGGGGGGGTTCAATGAGCAGTTCTTC